Listed here are 23 T cell receptor beta chains from one sample, sequenced in a study of T cell responses to AZD1222 COVID-19 vaccine. TCRdb's table, derived via immunoSEQ multiplex PCR, lists solely in-frame clones and lacks some. This sample has over 120,000 clones, with roughly 90% found just once. Material: peripheral blood, obtained on day 0 of AZD1222 vaccination. Source of these receptors: an adult in good health.

The V call is TRBV28, the J call TRBJ2-7; D gene uncertain. The CDR3 loop spans 10 amino acids. CDR1 is MDHEN, CDR2 SYDVKM, per germline. The germline V and J ends were trimmed by 6 bases and 6 bases, with 6 bases remaining between them. The CDR3 bases are TGTGCCAGCAGCCAGATCGAGCAGTACTTC. As protein: CASSQIEQYF.

The chain carries TRBV6-5 and TRBJ1-4; D gene unclear. The CDR3 extends over 14 amino acids. V lost 2 bases and J 5 bases, leaving 9 bases between the germline ends. CDR1 MNHEY and CDR2 SVGAGI come from the germline V gene. This CDR3 is CASSYGGRNEKLFF. CDR3 nucleotide sequence: TGTGCCAGCAGTTACGGCGGAAGGAATGAAAAACTGTTTTTT.

The chain employs TRBV28 and TRBJ1-2; D is unclear. Germline values: CDR1 MDHEN, CDR2 SYDVKM. Trimming took 6 bases from V and 8 from J, leaving 13 bases between them. This CDR3 comprises 12 residues. Here the CDR3 reads CASRVPPWGYTF. CDR3 nucleotide sequence: TGTGCCAGCAGGGTTCCCCCCTGGGGCTACACCTTC.

In DNA form, the CDR3 reads TGCGCCAGCAGTCAATCTCGATATGAGACGACAGAACAGGAGAATCAGCCCCAGCATTTT. Translation: CASSQSRYETTEQENQPQHF. V and J are TRBV23-1 and TRBJ1-5, with D possibly being TRBD1 (5 bases). TRBV23-1 is marked as an open reading frame, function uncertain. This CDR3 region has 20 residues. Trimming removed 0 bases from V and 4 bases from J, with 25 bases in between.

V and J are TRBV18 and TRBJ2-1, with D perhaps TRBD2 (6 bases). The CDR3 consists of 11 residues. The germline V gene has CDR1 KGHSH and CDR2 LQKENI. Trimming took 4 bases from V and 13 from J, leaving 11 bases between them. In nucleotides, the CDR3 is TGTGCCAGCTCACTTCGGGACTCCCAGTTCTTC. Protein sequence: CASSLRDSQFF.

This rearrangement joins TRBV5-1 to TRBJ1-1; D is unclear. The germline V and J ends were trimmed by 0 bases and 3 bases, with 12 bases remaining between them. Germline lookup yields CDR1 SGHRS and CDR2 YFSETQ. This CDR3 region has 15 residues. CDR3 coding DNA: TGCGCCAGCAGCTTGGCCGGGAAGGGTGACACTGAAGCTTTCTTT. This gives the protein CASSLAGKGDTEAFF.

The chain uses TRBV5-1 and TRBJ2-5; 8 nucleotides align to TRBD2. Germline V gene data show CDR1 as SGHRS and CDR2 as YFSETQ. V gave up 6 bases and J gave up 1 base; unmatched junction bases: 5. This CDR3 is built from 14 residues. The CDR3 region has the DNA TGCGCCAGCACACTGACTAGCGCCCAAGAGACCCAGTACTTC. This codes for CASTLTSAQETQYF.

The chain has TRBV5-4 and TRBJ2-1, with D perhaps matching TRBD1 (5 bases). Germline values: CDR1 SGHNT, CDR2 YYREEE (reference sequence). The CDR3 extends over 14 amino acids. The ends were cut back, 0 bases at V and 12 bases at J, with 16 bases in the middle. CDR3 amino acids: CASSLEAGRAGQFF. As DNA, the CDR3 is TGTGCCAGCAGCTTGGAAGCAGGGCGCGCAGGGCAGTTCTTC. Drawing the rest from reference TRBV5-4 and TRBJ2-1, the complete variable domain is ETGVTQSPTHLIKTRGQQVTLRCSSQSGHNTVSWYQQALGQGPQFIFQYYREEENGRGNFPPRFSGLQFPNYSSELNVNALELDDSALYLCASSLEAGRAGQFFGPGTRLTVL.

The rearrangement uses TRBV9 and TRBJ2-5; unclear D gene. The V gene's germline CDR1 is SGDLS and CDR2 YYNGEE. CDR3 length: 13 amino acids. V was clipped by 3 bases and J by 7 bases, with 13 bases between them. The CDR3 is CASSDLDIGTQYF. The CDR3 DNA reads as TGTGCCAGCAGCGACTTAGATATCGGGACCCAGTACTTC. The full variable domain, in which reference TRBV9 and TRBJ2-5 provide the parts outside the CDR3, is DSGVTQTPKHLITATGQRVTLRCSPRSGDLSVYWYQQSLDQGLQFLIQYYNGEERAKGNILERFSAQQFPDLHSELNLSSLELGDSALYFCASSDLDIGTQYFGPGTRLLVL.

The V and J genes are TRBV7-2 and TRBJ2-2; D remains unclear. The germline V gene encodes CDR1 SGHTA and CDR2 FQGNSA. There are 14 residues in the CDR3. Trimming took off 8 bases at V and 6 bases at J, with 16 bases between the two ends. The CDR3 region is CASGLGSKAGELFF. CDR3 in DNA: TGTGCCAGCGGGCTCGGGTCTAAGGCCGGGGAGCTGTTTTTT.

The rearrangement links TRBV7-3 to TRBJ2-1; D might be TRBD2 (6 bases). Looked up from germline, CDR1 is SGHTA and CDR2 is FQGTGA. The V end lost 4 bases, the J end lost 4 bases, and 11 bases lay between the germline ends. The CDR3 sequence is 14 residues long. In DNA form, the CDR3 reads TGTGCCAGCAGCTCGGGGACTTATTACAATGAGCAGTTCTTC. This translates into CASSSGTYYNEQFF. The variable domain in full, completed from reference TRBV7-3 and TRBJ2-1, reads GAGVSQTPSNKVTEKGKYVELRCDPISGHTALYWYRQSLGQGPEFLIYFQGTGAADDSGLPNDRFFAVRPEGSVSTLKIQRTERGDSAVYLCASSSGTYYNEQFFGPGTRLTVL.

The chain couples TRBV7-3 to TRBJ2-1, with 14 nucleotides matching TRBD2. The V gene end was trimmed by 4 bases and the J gene end by 9 bases; junction bases not matched to a gene: 5. CDR1 is SGHTA, CDR2 FQGTGA, per germline. The CDR3 has 15 residues. CDR3 nucleotides: TGTGCCAGCAGCTCGGGACTAGCGGGAGTTAGTGAGCAGTTCTTC. Protein sequence: CASSSGLAGVSEQFF.

V gene TRBV27 combines with J gene TRBJ1-2; 9 nucleotides align to TRBD1. Unmatched junction bases numbered 13, after V lost 4 bases and J lost 4 bases. From germline, CDR1 is MNHEY and CDR2 SMNVEV (reference sequence). There are 17 residues in the CDR3. CDR3 in DNA: TGTGCCAGCAGTTCCATCCTCGGGACAGGGTCCTTCTATGGCTACACCTTC. Amino acids: CASSSILGTGSFYGYTF.

V and J are TRBV15 and TRBJ2-5; 7 nucleotides agree with TRBD2. The CDR3 runs 13 residues. Germline assignment: CDR1 LNHNV and CDR2 YYDKDF (reference sequence). With V trimmed by 3 bases and J by 2 bases, 0 bases remained unmatched. CDR3 bases: TGTGCCACCAGCAGGGGACTACAAGAGACCCAGTACTTC. Protein: CATSRGLQETQYF.

The chain has TRBV28 and TRBJ2-7; D possibly corresponds to TRBD1 (6 bases). The CDR3 is 14 amino acids. The V gene lost 7 bases and the J gene lost 0 bases, with 13 bases spanning the gap. Germline V CDR1 and CDR2: MDHEN, SYDVKM. In nucleotides, the CDR3 is TGTGCCAGCAACCCGAGGGGGTACTCCTACGAGCAGTACTTC. Amino acids: CASNPRGYSYEQYF.

The chain joins TRBV7-6 to TRBJ1-1; no definite D call. V was shortened by 3 bases and J by 1 base, with 21 bases between the two germline ends. The germline V gene has CDR1 SGHVS and CDR2 FNYEAQ. This CDR3 spans 18 amino acids. CDR3: CASSFPIESALRNTEAFF. The CDR3 DNA sequence: TGTGCCAGCAGCTTCCCGATCGAGAGCGCCTTGAGGAACACTGAAGCTTTCTTT. The whole variable domain, remainder taken from reference TRBV7-6 and TRBJ1-1, is GAGVSQSPRYKVTKRGQDVALRCDPISGHVSLYWYRQALGQGPEFLTYFNYEAQQDKSGLPNDRFSAERPEGSISTLTIQRTEQRDSAMYRCASSFPIESALRNTEAFFGQGTRLTVV.

This clone appeared once. The chain joins TRBV7-9 to TRBJ1-5; possible D gene TRBD1, 5 bases. Germline V lookup: CDR1 SEHNR, CDR2 FQNEAQ (reference sequence). This CDR3 spans 14 amino acids. The V end was cut by 3 bases, the J end by 5 bases, with 11 bases between. Written as DNA, the CDR3 is TGTGCCAGCAGCTTGGGTAGGGGAGATCAGCCCCAGCATTTT. It encodes CASSLGRGDQPQHF. Based on the CDR3 plus reference TRBV7-9 and TRBJ1-5, the full variable domain is DTGVSQNPRHKITKRGQNVTFRCDPISEHNRLYWYRQTLGQGPEFLTYFQNEAQLEKSRLLSDRFSAERPKGSFSTLEIQRTEQGDSAMYLCASSLGRGDQPQHFGDGTRLSIL.

CDR3 protein: CATKSPGGYNEQFF. CDR3 bases: TGTGCCACCAAATCCCCGGGCGGCTACAATGAGCAGTTCTTC. The V call is TRBV19, the J call TRBJ2-1; D remains unclear. The germline CDR1 and CDR2 sequences are LNHDA and SQIVND (reference sequence). V was cut by 10 bases and J by 3 bases, with 16 bases left in between. CDR3 length: 14 amino acids.

The chain has TRBV2 and TRBJ2-7; D may match TRBD1 or TRBD2 (7 bases each). V lost 10 bases to trimming and J lost 7 bases, with 26 bases between them. CDR3 length equals 15 residues. Germline CDR1 is SNHLY and CDR2 is FYNNEI. Here the CDR3 reads CATVEYPGGGREQYF. The CDR3, as DNA: TGTGCCACCGTTGAATACCCAGGGGGGGGTCGGGAGCAGTACTTC. Variable domain in full (rest from reference TRBV2 and TRBJ2-7): EPEVTQTPSHQVTQMGQEVILRCVPISNHLYFYWYRQILGQKVEFLVSFYNNEISEKSEIFDDQFSVERPDGSNFTLKIRSTKLEDSAMYFCATVEYPGGGREQYFGPGTRLTVT.

V gene TRBV16 combines with J gene TRBJ1-5, with D unresolved. The CDR3 is 18 residues long. CDR1 is KGHSY and CDR2 is FQNENV in the germline V gene. V shed 5 bases and J shed 6 bases, with 26 bases lying between them. In DNA, the CDR3 is TGTGCCAGCAGCAAAATGGAAATGGGCCTCCTAACCCCTCAGCCCCAGCATTTT. It translates to CASSKMEMGLLTPQPQHF.

The chain combines TRBV13 with TRBJ1-2; 8 nucleotides line up with TRBD1. The germline V gene encodes CDR1 PRHDT and CDR2 FYEKMQ (reference sequence). CDR3 size: 12 residues. The J segment lost 5 bases and the V segment lost 5 bases, leaving 1 base of the junction unmatched. CDR3 protein: CASSRQGYGYTF. As DNA, the CDR3 is TGTGCCAGCAGCCGACAGGGGTATGGCTACACCTTC.

J is TRBJ1-2 and V is TRBV28, with no clear D. This CDR3 comprises 11 residues. The germline gives CDR1 MDHEN, CDR2 SYDVKM. The V end lost 8 bases, the J end lost 1 base, and 5 bases lay between the germline ends. The CDR3 loop reads CASADNYGYTF. The CDR3 bases are TGTGCCAGCGCTGATAACTATGGCTACACCTTC.

This sequence joins TRBV28 and TRBJ1-5; 8 nucleotides align to TRBD1. Germline CDR1 and CDR2: MDHEN and SYDVKM. V dropped 6 bases and J dropped 2; count of bases not matched to a gene: 9. There are 16 residues in the CDR3. CDR3: CASRRQGPRGNQPQHF. The CDR3 nucleotides are TGTGCCAGCAGGCGACAGGGGCCCAGAGGCAATCAGCCCCAGCATTTT.